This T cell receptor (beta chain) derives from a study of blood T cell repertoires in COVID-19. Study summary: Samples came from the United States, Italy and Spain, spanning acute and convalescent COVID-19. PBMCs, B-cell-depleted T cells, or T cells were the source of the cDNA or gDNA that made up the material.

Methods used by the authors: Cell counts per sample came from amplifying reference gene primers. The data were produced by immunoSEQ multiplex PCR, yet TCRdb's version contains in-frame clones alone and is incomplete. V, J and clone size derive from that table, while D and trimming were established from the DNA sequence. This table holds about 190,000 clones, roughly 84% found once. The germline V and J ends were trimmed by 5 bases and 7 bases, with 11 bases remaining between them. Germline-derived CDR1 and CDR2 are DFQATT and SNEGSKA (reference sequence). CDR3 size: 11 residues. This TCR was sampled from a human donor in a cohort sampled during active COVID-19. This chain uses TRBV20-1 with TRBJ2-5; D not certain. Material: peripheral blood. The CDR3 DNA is TGCAGTGCTCGCCCGATCGGGACCCAGTACTTC. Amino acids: CSARPIGTQYF.